The T cell receptor beta chain described here comes from a study of blood T cell repertoires in COVID-19. Study background: Acute and convalescent COVID-19 samples came from the United States, Italy and Spain. Sources were T cells, B-cell-depleted T cells, or PBMCs; the material itself was cDNA or gDNA.

In the source study's methods: The authors estimated nucleated cell counts from reference gene primer amplification. Profiled with immunoSEQ multiplex PCR; TCRdb holds only in-frame clones, not every one. The V and J calls and clone size are taken from that table; D and trimming were inferred from the DNA. The sample records around 45,000 clones, 83% being singletons. The CDR3 sequence is 16 residues long. J was trimmed by 3 bases and V by 4 bases; bases with no gene match: 7. The germline CDR1 and CDR2 sequences are LNHNV and YYDKDF (reference sequence). This sequence joins TRBV15 and TRBJ2-3; 10 bases map to TRBD1. The source is a man older than 75 in a cohort sampled during active COVID-19. The specimen was peripheral blood. The CDR3 reads CATSTRQGAGTDTQYF. In DNA form, the CDR3 reads TGTGCCACCAGCACTAGACAGGGGGCAGGGACAGATACGCAGTATTTT. The full variable domain, in which reference TRBV15 and TRBJ2-3 provide the parts outside the CDR3, is DAMVIQNPRYQVTQFGKPVTLSCSQTLNHNVMYWYQQKSSQAPKLLFHYYDKDFNNEADTPDNFQSRRPNTSFCFLDIRSPGLGDTAMYLCATSTRQGAGTDTQYFGPGTRLTVL.